The clone carrying this T cell receptor beta chain showed up many times. The antigen is unknown. Read coverage stops 3 residues before the CDR3 terminus; the germline J gene supplies the remainder. The sample is drawn from a study of T cell clonality in common variable immunodeficiency. Both groups were predominantly of Caucasian heritage. The CDR3 runs to 15 residues. V was cut by 2 bases and J by 0 bases, with 10 bases left in between. Looked up from germline, CDR1 is SGHVS and CDR2 is FQNEAQ. Equal genomic DNA amounts from CVID and control samples were sequenced. Sequencing was performed with immunoSEQ multiplex PCR; in TCRdb, only in-frame clones are kept and a portion is missing. The sample presents approximately 81,000 clones, none singletons. Whole-study results and caveats: CVID subjects shared fewer TCRbeta clones than healthy controls did. Compared with healthy controls, CVID subjects showed increased TCRbeta clonality, mostly in about a third.

Material for sequencing was peripheral blood mononuclear cells. The chain carries TRBV7-8 and TRBJ2-5, with a weak D call TRBD2 (6 bases). This TCR was recovered from a person aged 18 to 69 in good health. CDR3: CASSLTGLNQETQYF. The covered CDR3 bases are TGTGCCAGCAGCTTAACGGGACTGAACCAAGAGACC.